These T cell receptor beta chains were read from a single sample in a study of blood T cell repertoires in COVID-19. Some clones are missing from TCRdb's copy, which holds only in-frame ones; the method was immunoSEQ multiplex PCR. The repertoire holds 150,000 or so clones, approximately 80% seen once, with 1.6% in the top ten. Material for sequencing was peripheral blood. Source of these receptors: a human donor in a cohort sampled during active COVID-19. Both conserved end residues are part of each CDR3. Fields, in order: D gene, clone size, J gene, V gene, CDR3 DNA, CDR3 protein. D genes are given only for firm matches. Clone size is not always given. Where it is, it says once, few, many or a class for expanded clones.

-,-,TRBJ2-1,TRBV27,TGTGCCAGCAGTTTTTATTGGGGGGATGAGCAGTTCTTC,CASSFYWGDEQFF
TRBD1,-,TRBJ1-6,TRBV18,TGTGCCAGCTCGTCCACACAGGGGGGGAATTCACCCCTCCACTTT,CASSSTQGGNSPLHF
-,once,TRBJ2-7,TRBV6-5,TGTGCCAGCACTCCTACCGACAGGCCCACCTACGAGCAGTACTTC,CASTPTDRPTYEQYF
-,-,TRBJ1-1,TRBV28,TGTGCCAGCAGTACAGGGTGGGGGCCTGACACTGAAGCTTTCTTT,CASSTGWGPDTEAFF
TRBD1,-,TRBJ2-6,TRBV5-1,TGCGCCAGCAGCCCGAGCTGGGACAGGGGTCTCTCTGGGGCCAACGTCCTGACTTTC,CASSPSWDRGLSGANVLTF
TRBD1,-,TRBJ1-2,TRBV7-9,TGTGCCAGCAGCCTACAGCGGACAGGGGCTAGCTATGGCTACACCTTC,CASSLQRTGASYGYTF
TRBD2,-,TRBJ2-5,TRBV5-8,TGTGCCAGCAGCTTTCCGGGGGGGGAGACCCAGTACTTC,CASSFPGGETQYF
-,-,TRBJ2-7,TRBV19,TGTGCCAGTGGGCGGACAGAATCCTACGAGCAGTACTTC,CASGRTESYEQYF
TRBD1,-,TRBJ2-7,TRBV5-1,TGCGCCAGCAGCCCTCGGACAGGGAGCTACGAGCAGTACTTC,CASSPRTGSYEQYF
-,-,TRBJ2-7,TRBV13,TGTGCCAGCAGCCAGGGCCCCCCGCTTGGTGAGCAGTACTTC,CASSQGPPLGEQYF
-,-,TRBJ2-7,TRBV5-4,TGTGCCAGCAGCTTAGGTCTAGGCGGGCTGGGGGGCGAGCAGTACTTC,CASSLGLGGLGGEQYF
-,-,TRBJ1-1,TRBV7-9,TGTGCCAGCAGCTCTAACACTGAAGCTTTCTTT,CASSSNTEAFF
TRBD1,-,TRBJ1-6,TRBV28,TGTGCCAGCACCACGGCGGGACAGTATAATTCACCCCTCCACTTT,CASTTAGQYNSPLHF